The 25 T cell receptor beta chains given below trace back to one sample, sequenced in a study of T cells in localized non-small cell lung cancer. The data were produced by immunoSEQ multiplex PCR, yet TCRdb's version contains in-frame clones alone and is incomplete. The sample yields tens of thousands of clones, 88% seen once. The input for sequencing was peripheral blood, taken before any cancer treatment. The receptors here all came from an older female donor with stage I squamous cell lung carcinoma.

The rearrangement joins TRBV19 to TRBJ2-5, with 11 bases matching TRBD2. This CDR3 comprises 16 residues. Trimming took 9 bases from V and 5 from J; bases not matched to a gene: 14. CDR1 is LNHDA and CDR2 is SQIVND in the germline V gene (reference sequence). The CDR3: CASGGGTSGVGETQYF. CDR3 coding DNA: TGTGCCAGCGGGGGAGGGACTAGCGGAGTCGGGGAGACCCAGTACTTC.

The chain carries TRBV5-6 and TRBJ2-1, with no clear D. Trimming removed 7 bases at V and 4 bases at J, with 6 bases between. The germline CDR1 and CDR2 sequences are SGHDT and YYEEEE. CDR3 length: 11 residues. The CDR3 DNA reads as TGTGCCAGCGGGAAATACAATGAGCAGTTCTTC. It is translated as CASGKYNEQFF.

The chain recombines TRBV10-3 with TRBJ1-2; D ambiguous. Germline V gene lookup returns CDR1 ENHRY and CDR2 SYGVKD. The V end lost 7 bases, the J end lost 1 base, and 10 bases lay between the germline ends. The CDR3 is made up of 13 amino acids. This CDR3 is CAITADGNYGYTF. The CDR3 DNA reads TGTGCCATCACTGCGGACGGTAACTATGGCTACACCTTC.

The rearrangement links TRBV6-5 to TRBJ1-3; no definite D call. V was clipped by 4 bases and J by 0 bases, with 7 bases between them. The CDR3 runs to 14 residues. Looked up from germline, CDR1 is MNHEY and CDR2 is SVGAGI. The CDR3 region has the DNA TGTGCCAGCAGTTCAGGACTCTCTGGAAACACCATATATTTT. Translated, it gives CASSSGLSGNTIYF.

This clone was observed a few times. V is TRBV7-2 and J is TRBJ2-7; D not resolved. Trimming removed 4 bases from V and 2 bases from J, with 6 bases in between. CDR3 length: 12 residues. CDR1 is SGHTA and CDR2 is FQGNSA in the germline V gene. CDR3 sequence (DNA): TGTGCCAGCAGCTCAGAGGCCTACGAGCAGTACTTC. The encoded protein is CASSSEAYEQYF.

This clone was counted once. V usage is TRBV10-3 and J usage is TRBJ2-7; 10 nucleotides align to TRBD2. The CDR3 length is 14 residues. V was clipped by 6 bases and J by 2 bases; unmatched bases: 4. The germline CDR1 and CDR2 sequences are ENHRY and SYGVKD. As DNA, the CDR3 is TGTGCCATCAGGGCTAGCGGGGGTACCTACGAGCAGTACTTC. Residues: CAIRASGGTYEQYF.

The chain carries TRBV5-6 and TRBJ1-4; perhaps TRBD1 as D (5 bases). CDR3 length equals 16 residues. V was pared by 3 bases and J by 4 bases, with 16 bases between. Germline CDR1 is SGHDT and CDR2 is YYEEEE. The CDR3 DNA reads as TGTGCCAGCAGCTACACAGGATGGATTGATAATGAAAAACTGTTTTTT. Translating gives CASSYTGWIDNEKLFF.

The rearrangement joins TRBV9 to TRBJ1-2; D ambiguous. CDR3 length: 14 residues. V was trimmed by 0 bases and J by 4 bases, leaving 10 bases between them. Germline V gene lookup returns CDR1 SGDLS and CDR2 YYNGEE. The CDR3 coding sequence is TGTGCCAGCAGCGTAGATCTGTTGACCTATGGCTACACCTTC. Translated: CASSVDLLTYGYTF.

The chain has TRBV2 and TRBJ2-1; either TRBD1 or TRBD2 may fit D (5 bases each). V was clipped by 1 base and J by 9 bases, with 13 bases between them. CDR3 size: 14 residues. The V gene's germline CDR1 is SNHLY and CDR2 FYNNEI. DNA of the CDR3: TGTGCCAGCAGTGAAGTGGGGAGAAGGGGTGAGCAGTTCTTC. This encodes CASSEVGRRGEQFF. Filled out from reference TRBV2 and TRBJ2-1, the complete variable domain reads EPEVTQTPSHQVTQMGQEVILRCVPISNHLYFYWYRQILGQKVEFLVSFYNNEISEKSEIFDDQFSVERPDGSNFTLKIRSTKLEDSAMYFCASSEVGRRGEQFFGPGTRLTVL.

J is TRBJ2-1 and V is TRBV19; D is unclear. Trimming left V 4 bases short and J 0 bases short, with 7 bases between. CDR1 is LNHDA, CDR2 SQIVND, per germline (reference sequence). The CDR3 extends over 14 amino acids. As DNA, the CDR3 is TGTGCCAGTAGTAATCGGTCCTCCTACAATGAGCAGTTCTTC. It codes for CASSNRSSYNEQFF.

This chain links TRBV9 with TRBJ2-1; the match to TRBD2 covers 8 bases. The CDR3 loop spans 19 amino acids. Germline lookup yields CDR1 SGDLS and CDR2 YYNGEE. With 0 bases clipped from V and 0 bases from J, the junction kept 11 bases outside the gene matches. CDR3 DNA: TGTGCCAGCAGCGTAGGAAACCCCGGGGGGGGAATCTCCTACAATGAGCAGTTCTTC. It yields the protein CASSVGNPGGGISYNEQFF. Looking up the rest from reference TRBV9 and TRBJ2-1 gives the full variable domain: DSGVTQTPKHLITATGQRVTLRCSPRSGDLSVYWYQQSLDQGLQFLIQYYNGEERAKGNILERFSAQQFPDLHSELNLSSLELGDSALYFCASSVGNPGGGISYNEQFFGPGTRLTVL.

The chain's CDR3 is CASRRRTGTYEQYF. In nucleotides, the CDR3 is TGTGCCAGCAGGCGCCGGACAGGGACCTACGAGCAGTACTTC. The V gene is TRBV27, the J gene TRBJ2-7; 8 nucleotides line up with TRBD1. Germline CDR1 reads MNHEY; CDR2 reads SMNVEV (reference sequence). Trimming at V came to 6 bases and at J to 2 bases, leaving 6 bases not matched to a gene. CDR3 length: 14 amino acids.

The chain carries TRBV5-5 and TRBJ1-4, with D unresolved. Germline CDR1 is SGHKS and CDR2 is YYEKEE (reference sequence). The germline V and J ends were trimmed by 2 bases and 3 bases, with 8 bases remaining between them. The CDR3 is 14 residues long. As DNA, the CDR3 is TGTGCCAGCAGCTTTAGCCAGTCTAATGAAAAACTGTTTTTT. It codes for CASSFSQSNEKLFF.

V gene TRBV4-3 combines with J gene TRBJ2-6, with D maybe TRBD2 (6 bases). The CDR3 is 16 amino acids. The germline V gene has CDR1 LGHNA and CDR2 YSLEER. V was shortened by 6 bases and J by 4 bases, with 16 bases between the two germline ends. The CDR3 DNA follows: TGCGCCAGCAGTTTAGGAGGGTCCCGCGGGGCCAACGTCCTGACTTTC. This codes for CASSLGGSRGANVLTF.

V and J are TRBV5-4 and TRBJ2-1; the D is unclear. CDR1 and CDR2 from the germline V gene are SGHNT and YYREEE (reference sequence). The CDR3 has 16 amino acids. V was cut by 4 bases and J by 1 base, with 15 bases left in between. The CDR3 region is CASSPNSGYSYNEQFF. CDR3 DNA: TGTGCCAGCAGCCCGAATTCCGGTTATTCCTACAATGAGCAGTTCTTC.

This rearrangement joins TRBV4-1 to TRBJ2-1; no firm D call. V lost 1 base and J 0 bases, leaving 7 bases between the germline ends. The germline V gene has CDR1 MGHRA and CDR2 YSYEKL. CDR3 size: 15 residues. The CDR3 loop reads CASSQGVSSYNEQFF. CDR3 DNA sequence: TGCGCCAGCAGCCAAGGGGTTAGCTCCTACAATGAGCAGTTCTTC.

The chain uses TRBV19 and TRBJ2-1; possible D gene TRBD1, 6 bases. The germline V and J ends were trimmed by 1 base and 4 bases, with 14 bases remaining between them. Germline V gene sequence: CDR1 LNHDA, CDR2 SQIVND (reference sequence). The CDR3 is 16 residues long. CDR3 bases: TGTGCCAGTAGTATAGGAGTGAGGGGACAATACAATGAGCAGTTCTTC. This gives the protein CASSIGVRGQYNEQFF.

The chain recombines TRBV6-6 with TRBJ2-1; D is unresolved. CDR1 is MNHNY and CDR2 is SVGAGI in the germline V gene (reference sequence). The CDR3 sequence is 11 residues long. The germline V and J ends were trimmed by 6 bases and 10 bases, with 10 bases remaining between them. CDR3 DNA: TGTGCCAGCAGGTCCTCCGCCGAGCAGTTCTTC. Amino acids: CASRSSAEQFF.

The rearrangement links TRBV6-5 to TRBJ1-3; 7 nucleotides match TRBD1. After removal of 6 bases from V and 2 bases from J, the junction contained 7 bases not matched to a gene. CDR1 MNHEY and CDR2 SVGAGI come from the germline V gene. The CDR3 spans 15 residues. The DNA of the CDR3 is TGTGCCAGCAGACCCGACAGGGTGGCTGGAAACACCATATATTTT. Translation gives CASRPDRVAGNTIYF.

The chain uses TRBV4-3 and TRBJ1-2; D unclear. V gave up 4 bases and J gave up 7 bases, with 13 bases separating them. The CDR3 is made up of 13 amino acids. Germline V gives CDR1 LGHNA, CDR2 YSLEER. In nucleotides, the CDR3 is TGCGCCAGCAGCCCTGGGGATTTGGGTGGCTACACCTTC. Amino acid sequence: CASSPGDLGGYTF.

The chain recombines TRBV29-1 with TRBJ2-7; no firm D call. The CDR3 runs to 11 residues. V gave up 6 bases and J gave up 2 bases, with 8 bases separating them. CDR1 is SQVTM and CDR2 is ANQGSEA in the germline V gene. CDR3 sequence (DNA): TGCAGCGTCTGTCCTCCCTACGAGCAGTACTTC. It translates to CSVCPPYEQYF.

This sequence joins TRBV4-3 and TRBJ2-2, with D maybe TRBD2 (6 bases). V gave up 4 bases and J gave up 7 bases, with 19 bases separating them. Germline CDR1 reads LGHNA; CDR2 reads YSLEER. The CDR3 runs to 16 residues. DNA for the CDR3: TGCGCCAGCAGCCGCGGGACCCGCCGATTGGGCGGGGAGCTGTTTTTT. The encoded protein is CASSRGTRRLGGELFF.

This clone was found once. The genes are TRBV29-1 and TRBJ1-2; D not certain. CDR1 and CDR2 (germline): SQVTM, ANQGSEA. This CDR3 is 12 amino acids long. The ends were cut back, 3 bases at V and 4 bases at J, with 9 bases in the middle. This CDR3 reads CSVERVGYGYTF. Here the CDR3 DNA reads TGCAGCGTTGAGAGGGTAGGCTATGGCTACACCTTC.

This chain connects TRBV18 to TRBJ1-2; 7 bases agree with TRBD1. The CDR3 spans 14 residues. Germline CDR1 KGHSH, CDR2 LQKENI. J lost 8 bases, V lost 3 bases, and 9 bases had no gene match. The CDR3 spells CASSPQEGATGYTF. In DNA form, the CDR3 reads TGTGCCAGCTCACCTCAAGAGGGGGCGACCGGCTACACCTTC.

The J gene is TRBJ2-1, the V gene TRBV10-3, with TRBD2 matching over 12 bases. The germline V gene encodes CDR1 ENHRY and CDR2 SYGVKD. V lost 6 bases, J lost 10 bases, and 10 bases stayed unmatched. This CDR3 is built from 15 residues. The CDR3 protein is CAIRLTSGSGGEQFF. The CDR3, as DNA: TGTGCCATCAGACTGACTAGCGGGAGTGGGGGAGAGCAGTTCTTC.